What follows is one T cell receptor (beta chain) and its context. CDR3 length equals 18 residues. The germline CDR1 and CDR2 sequences are LGHNA and YNFKEQ. Trimming took 4 bases from V and 0 from J, leaving 19 bases between them. This sample is part of a study of siplizumab effects on memory and regulatory T cells. Produced via immunoSEQ multiplex PCR; TCRdb's table is partial and in-frame only. Among 70,000 to 95,000 clones listed, approximately 94% were seen once. The sequence was collected from a human donor in good health. Sequenced sample: CD8+ T cells sorted from blood. This chain connects TRBV4-2 to TRBJ2-1; tentatively, D is TRBD2 (5 bases). In DNA, the CDR3 is TGTGCCAGCAGCCCAGAGGCTAGCCGATCTTTCTCCTACAATGAGCAGTTCTTC. Encoded protein: CASSPEASRSFSYNEQFF.